There are a few counts of the clone carrying this TCR beta chain. Its antigen is as yet unknown. This sample was included in a study of blood T cells in healthy people across ages. Across the whole study: For every two T cells, template switching captured about one barcoded beta molecule. General observations from the study: Whereas aged donors had fewer naive CD4+ cells, long-lived donors had more of them and higher diversity. Age brought a roughly linear fall in TCR beta diversity measured per million T cells.

Primers used in a second PCR of roughly 6 to 12 cycles were a sample-barcoded 5' primer and a J-beta primer mix. TCRdb independently ran MiXCR on the 5' RACE reads; one entry per CDR3 protein. In the table there are roughly 720,000 distinct CDR3 sequences, around half of which are singletons. Sequenced input: blood. The sequence was collected from an older man in good health.

In nucleotides, the CDR3 is TGCAGCGTTGAAGACCACCCCGGGACTACCACAGAGCAGTTCTTC. This translates into CSVEDHPGTTTEQFF. The chain joins TRBV29-1 to TRBJ2-1; 7 nucleotides match TRBD2. V lost 0 bases to trimming and J lost 10 bases; unmatched junction nucleotides: 12. The CDR3 is made up of 15 amino acids. Germline lookup yields CDR1 SQVTM and CDR2 ANQGSEA.